The rows below give T cell receptor beta chains drawn from one sample of a study of siplizumab effects on memory and regulatory T cells. Some clones are missing from TCRdb's copy, which holds only in-frame ones; the method was immunoSEQ multiplex PCR. The sample contains about 91,000 clones, around 95% of which appear only once. The sample taken for sequencing was naive CD4+ T cells sorted from blood. The origin of the receptors is a human donor in good health. Both conserved end residues are part of each CDR3. Only some rows state a clone size, as once, few, many or a class for expanded clones.

CDR3	size	V	J
CASSQQRSSSGANVLTF	-	TRBV4-1	TRBJ2-6
CASSPDLLSNQPQHF	-	TRBV18	TRBJ1-5
CASSVGGTGVDIQYF	-	TRBV9	TRBJ2-4
CASSLRQGGNTEAFF	-	TRBV19	TRBJ1-1
CASSLTGSWNTEAFF	-	TRBV7-1	TRBJ1-1
CASGPPTNEKLFF	-	TRBV19	TRBJ1-4
CASSLTDTGTGSSPLHF	-	TRBV7-9	TRBJ1-6
CAWREWSENTEAFF	few	TRBV30	TRBJ1-1
CASSTRQDLFEQYF	-	TRBV5-5	TRBJ2-7
CASSYSLTNQPQHF	-	TRBV6-5	TRBJ1-5
CASSLGDTIYF	-	TRBV14	TRBJ1-3
CASSPPGLITGELFF	-	TRBV18	TRBJ2-2
CASSQGGTASSYNEQFF	-	TRBV5-1	TRBJ2-1
CASRSGGPGNEQFF	-	TRBV27	TRBJ2-1
CASSLRQGAGQPQHF	once	TRBV6-5	TRBJ1-5
CASSFFAFRAGGYNEQFF	-	TRBV7-2	TRBJ2-1
CASSISGPHYGYTF	-	TRBV19	TRBJ1-2
CASSVVGGGEQFF	-	TRBV9	TRBJ2-1
CASSEGLRGDTQYF	-	TRBV6-1	TRBJ2-3
CASSLWDSLSFEQYF	-	TRBV7-2	TRBJ2-7
CASTKGATYNEQFF	-	TRBV19	TRBJ2-1
CASCPNVGNTIYF	-	TRBV5-1	TRBJ1-3
CASSVDGYSGNTIYF	-	TRBV9	TRBJ1-3
CASSVGSSGGSYEQYF	-	TRBV9	TRBJ2-7
CASRERKTFQETQYF	-	TRBV6-1	TRBJ2-5
CASSVVAGPEGELFF	once	TRBV19	TRBJ2-2
CASSQDSGYEQYF	-	TRBV4-2	TRBJ2-7
CASSTGLGAGNTIYF	-	TRBV7-3	TRBJ1-3
CAWTEGGHQPQHF	-	TRBV30	TRBJ1-5
CASSLGGQETQYF	-	TRBV7-9	TRBJ2-5
CASSLGQSTEAFF	-	TRBV18	TRBJ1-1
CASSLEGNSQPQHF	once	TRBV5-1	TRBJ1-5
CASKGQGWEKLFF	-	TRBV19	TRBJ1-4
CAWSDQFWAFF	-	TRBV30	TRBJ1-1
CSATHRAPF	-	TRBV29-1	TRBJ1-2
CASSARTGADTQYF	-	TRBV5-4	TRBJ2-3
CASSGAGRETQYF	-	TRBV6-1	TRBJ2-5
CASSVDRKETQYF	-	TRBV9	TRBJ2-5
CASSVVLAGGTDTQYF	-	TRBV9	TRBJ2-3
CASSGLAGTGELFF	-	TRBV27	TRBJ2-2
CASTVLAGAYEQYF	-	TRBV10-1	TRBJ2-7
CASRGSTDTQYF	-	TRBV6-5	TRBJ2-3
CASSPPNGPGGELFF	-	TRBV18	TRBJ2-2
CASTGHSGGADTQYF	-	TRBV7-2	TRBJ2-3
CASSAIANTDTQYF	-	TRBV2	TRBJ2-3
CASSLAGGADGYTF	-	TRBV5-4	TRBJ1-2
CASSFWPYNSPLHF	-	TRBV27	TRBJ1-6
CASSSKPGQGMSDTQYF	-	TRBV19	TRBJ2-3
CASGLGMNTEAFF	-	TRBV7-9	TRBJ1-1
CASSSDRFTDTQYF	-	TRBV6-5	TRBJ2-3
CASRVPGGNSPLHF	-	TRBV19	TRBJ1-6
CATVRDRDTEAFF	-	TRBV15	TRBJ1-1
CSAKKQETQYF	-	TRBV20-1	TRBJ2-5
CASSTGLTGESQYF	-	TRBV5-1	TRBJ2-3
CASSEKPRDRYNSPLHF	-	TRBV6-1	TRBJ1-6
CATCRDRIGEQFF	-	TRBV15	TRBJ2-1